This T cell receptor (beta chain) was found in a study of control samples from healthy donors and cancer patients. The protocol was immunoSEQ multiplex PCR, while the TCRdb copy is restricted to in-frame clones and leaves out a portion. Among nearly 55,000 clones listed, 95% to 97% were seen once. The CDR3 extends over 14 amino acids. The V gene's germline CDR1 is ENHRY and CDR2 SYGVKD. The V segment lost 11 bases and the J segment 1 base; nucleotides outside the gene matches: 5. The specimen was blood. This rearrangement joins TRBV10-3 to TRBJ2-5; 12 positions match TRBD2. The TCR sequence derives from a woman aged 30 to 39 in good health. CDR3 sequence: CASPSGRAQETQYF. CDR3 DNA: TGTGCCTCTCCTAGCGGGAGGGCCCAAGAGACCCAGTACTTC.